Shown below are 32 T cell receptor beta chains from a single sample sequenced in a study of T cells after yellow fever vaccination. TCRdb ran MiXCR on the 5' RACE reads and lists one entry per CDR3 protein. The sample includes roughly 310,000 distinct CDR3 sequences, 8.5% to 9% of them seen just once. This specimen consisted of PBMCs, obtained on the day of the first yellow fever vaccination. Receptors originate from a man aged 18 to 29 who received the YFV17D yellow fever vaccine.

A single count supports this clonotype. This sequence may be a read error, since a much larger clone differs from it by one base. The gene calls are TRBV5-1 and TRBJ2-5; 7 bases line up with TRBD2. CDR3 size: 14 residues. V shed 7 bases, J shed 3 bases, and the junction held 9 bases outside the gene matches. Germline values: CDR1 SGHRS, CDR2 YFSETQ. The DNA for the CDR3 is TGCGCCAGCCGGAGGGCTAGCGGCGAAGAGACCCAGTACTTC. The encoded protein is CASRRASGEETQYF.

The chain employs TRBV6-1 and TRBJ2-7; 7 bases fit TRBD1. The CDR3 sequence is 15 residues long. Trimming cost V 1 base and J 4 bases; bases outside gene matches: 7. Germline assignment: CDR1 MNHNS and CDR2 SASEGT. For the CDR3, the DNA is TGTGCCAGCAGTGAAGGTGGCAGGGGGATGTACGAGCAGTACTTC. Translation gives CASSEGGRGMYEQYF.

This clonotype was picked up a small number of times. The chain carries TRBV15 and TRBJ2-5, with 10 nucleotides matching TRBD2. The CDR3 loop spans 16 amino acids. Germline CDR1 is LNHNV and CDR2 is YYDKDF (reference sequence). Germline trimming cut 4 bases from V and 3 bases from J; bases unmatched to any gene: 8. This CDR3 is CATSMVAGGGKETQYF. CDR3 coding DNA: TGTGCCACCAGCATGGTAGCGGGGGGTGGCAAAGAGACCCAGTACTTC.

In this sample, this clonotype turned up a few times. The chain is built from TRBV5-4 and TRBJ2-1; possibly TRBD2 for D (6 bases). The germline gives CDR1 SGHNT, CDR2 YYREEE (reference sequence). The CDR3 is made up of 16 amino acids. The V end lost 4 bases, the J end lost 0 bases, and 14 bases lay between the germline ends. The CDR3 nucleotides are TGTGCCAGCAGCCCTGACGCGGGGAGCTCCTACAATGAGCAGTTCTTC. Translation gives CASSPDAGSSYNEQFF.

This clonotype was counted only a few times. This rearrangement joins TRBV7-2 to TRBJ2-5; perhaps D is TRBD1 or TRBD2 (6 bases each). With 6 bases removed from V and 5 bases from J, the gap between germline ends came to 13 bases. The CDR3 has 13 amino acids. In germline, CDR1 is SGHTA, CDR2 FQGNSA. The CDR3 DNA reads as TGTGCCAGCAGGGGTGGGGGGCCGGAGACCCAGTACTTC. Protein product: CASRGGGPETQYF.

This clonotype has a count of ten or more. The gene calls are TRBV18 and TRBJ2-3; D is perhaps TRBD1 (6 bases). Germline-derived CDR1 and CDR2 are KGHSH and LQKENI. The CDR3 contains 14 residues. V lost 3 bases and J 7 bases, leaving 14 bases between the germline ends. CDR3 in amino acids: CASSPRQGLNTQYF. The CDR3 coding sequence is TGTGCCAGCTCACCCCGGCAGGGGTTGAATACGCAGTATTTT.

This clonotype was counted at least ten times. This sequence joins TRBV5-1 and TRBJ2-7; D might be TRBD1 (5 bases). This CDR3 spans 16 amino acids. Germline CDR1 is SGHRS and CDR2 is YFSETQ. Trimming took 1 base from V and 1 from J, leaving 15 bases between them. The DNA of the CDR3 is TGCGCCAGCAGCTTGACTTATTACAGGACATCCTACGAGCAGTACGTC. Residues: CASSLTYYRTSYEQYV.

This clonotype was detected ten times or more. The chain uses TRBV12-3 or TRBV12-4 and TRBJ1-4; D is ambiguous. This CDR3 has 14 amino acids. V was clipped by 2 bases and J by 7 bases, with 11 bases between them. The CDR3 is CASSLLGSTEKLFF. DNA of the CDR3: TGTGCCAGCAGTTTACTGGGGTCGACTGAAAAACTGTTTTTT.

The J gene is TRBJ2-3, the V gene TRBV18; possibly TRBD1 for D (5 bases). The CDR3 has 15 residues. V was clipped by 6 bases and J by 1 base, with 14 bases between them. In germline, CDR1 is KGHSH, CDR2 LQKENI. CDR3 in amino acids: CASSSRPTGTDTQYF. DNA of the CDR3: TGTGCCAGCTCCTCAAGGCCGACAGGCACAGATACGCAGTATTTT.

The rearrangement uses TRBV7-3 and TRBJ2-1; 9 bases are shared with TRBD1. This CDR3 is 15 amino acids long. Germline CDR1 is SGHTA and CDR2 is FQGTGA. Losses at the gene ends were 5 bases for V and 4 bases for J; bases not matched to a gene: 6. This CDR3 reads CASSLGQGGYNEQFF. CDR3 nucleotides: TGTGCCAGCAGCCTGGGACAGGGAGGTTACAATGAGCAGTTCTTC. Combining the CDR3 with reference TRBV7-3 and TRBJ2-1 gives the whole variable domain GAGVSQTPSNKVTEKGKYVELRCDPISGHTALYWYRQSLGQGPEFLIYFQGTGAADDSGLPNDRFFAVRPEGSVSTLKIQRTERGDSAVYLCASSLGQGGYNEQFFGPGTRLTVL.

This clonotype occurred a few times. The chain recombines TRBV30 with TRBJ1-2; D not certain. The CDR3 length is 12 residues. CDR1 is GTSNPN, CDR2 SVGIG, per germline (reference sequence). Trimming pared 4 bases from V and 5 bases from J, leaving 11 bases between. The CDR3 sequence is CAWTPAGYGYTF. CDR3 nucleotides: TGTGCCTGGACCCCGGCCGGGTATGGCTACACCTTC.

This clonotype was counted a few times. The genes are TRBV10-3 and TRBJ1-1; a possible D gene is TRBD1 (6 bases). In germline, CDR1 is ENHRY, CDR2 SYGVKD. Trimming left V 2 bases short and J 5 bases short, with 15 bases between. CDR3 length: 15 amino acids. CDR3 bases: TGTGCCATCAGTGAGAATCTGCGGGGGCAGACTGAAGCTTTCTTT. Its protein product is CAISENLRGQTEAFF.

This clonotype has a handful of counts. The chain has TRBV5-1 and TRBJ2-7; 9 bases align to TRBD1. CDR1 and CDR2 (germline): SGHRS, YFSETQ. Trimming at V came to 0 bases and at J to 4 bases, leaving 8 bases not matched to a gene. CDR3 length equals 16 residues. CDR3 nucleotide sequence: TGCGCCAGCAGCTTGGGCCCGGACAGGGGCTTGTACGAGCAGTACGTC. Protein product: CASSLGPDRGLYEQYV.

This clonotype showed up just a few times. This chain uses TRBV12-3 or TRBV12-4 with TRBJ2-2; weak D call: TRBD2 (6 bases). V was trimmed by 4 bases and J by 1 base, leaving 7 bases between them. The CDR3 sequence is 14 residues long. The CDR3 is CASSYGGNTGELFF. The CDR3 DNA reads TGTGCCAGCAGTTACGGGGGGAACACCGGGGAGCTGTTTTTT.

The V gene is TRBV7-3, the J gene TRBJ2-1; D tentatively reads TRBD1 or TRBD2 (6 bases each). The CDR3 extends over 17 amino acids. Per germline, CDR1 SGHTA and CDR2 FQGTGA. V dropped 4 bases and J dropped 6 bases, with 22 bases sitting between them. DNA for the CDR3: TGTGCCAGCAGCTCCACGTTCCTAGATGGGGGGCCCAATGAGCAGTTCTTC. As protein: CASSSTFLDGGPNEQFF.

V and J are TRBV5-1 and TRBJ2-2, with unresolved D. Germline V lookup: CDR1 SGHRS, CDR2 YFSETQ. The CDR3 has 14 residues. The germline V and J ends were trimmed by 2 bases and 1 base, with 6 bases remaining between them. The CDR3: CASSFPRNTGELFF. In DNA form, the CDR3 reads TGCGCCAGCAGCTTTCCCAGGAACACCGGGGAGCTGTTTTTT.

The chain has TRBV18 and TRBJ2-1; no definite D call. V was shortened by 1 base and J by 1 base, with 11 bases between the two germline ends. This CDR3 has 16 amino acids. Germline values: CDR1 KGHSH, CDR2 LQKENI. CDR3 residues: CASSPRVVASYNEQFF. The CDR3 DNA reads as TGTGCCAGCTCACCACGGGTGGTCGCATCCTACAATGAGCAGTTCTTC.

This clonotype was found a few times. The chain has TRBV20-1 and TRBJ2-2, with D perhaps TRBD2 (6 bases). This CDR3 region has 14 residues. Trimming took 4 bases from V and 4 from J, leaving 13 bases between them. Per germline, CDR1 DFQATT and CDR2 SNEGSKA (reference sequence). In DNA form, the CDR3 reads TGCAGTGCTATAGGGATGGGAGGCACCGGGGAGCTGTTTTTT. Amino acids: CSAIGMGGTGELFF.

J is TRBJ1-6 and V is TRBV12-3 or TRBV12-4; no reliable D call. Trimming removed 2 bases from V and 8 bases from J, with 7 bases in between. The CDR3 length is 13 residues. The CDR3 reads CASSLTGYSPLHF. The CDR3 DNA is TGTGCCAGCAGTTTAACGGGATATTCACCCCTCCACTTT.

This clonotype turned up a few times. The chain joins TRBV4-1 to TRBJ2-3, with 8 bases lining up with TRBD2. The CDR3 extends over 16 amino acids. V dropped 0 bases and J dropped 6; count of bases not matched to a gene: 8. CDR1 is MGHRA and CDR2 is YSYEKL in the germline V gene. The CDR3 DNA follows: TGCGCCAGCAGCCAAGATCGGTTAATAGCGGGGGATACGCAGTATTTT. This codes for CASSQDRLIAGDTQYF.

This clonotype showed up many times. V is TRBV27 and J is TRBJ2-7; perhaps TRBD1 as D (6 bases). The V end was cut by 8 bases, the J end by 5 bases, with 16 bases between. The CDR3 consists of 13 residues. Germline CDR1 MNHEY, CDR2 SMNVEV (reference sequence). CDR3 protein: CASAFQDSNEQYF. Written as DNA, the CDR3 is TGTGCCAGCGCCTTCCAGGACAGCAACGAGCAGTACTTC.

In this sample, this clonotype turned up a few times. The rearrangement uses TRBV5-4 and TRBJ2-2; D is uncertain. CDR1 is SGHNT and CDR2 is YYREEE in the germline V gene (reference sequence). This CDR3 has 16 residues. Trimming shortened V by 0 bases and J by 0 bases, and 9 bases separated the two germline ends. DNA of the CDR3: TGTGCCAGCAGCTTGGCGGCCGGCGCGAACACCGGGGAGCTGTTTTTT. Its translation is CASSLAAGANTGELFF. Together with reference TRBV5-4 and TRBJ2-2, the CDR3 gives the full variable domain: ETGVTQSPTHLIKTRGQQVTLRCSSQSGHNTVSWYQQALGQGPQFIFQYYREEENGRGNFPPRFSGLQFPNYSSELNVNALELDDSALYLCASSLAAGANTGELFFGEGSRLTVL.

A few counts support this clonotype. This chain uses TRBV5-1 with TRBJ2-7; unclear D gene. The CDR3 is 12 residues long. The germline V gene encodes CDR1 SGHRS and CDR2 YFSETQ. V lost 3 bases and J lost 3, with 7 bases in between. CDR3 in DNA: TGCGCCAGCAGCTCAAGCCGCTACGAGCAGTACTTC. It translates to CASSSSRYEQYF.

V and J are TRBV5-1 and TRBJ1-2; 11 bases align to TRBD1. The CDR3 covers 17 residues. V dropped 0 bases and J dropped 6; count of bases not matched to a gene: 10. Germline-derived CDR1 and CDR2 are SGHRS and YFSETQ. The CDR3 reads CASSLAPGTGGGNGYTF. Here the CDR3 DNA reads TGCGCCAGCAGCTTGGCCCCCGGGACAGGGGGAGGAAATGGCTACACCTTC.

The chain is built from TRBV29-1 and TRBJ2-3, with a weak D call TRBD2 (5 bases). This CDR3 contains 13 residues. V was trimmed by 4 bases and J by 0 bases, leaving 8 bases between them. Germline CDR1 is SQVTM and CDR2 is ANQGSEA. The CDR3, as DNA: TGCAGCGTTGCCTGGACTAGCACAGATACGCAGTATTTT. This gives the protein CSVAWTSTDTQYF.

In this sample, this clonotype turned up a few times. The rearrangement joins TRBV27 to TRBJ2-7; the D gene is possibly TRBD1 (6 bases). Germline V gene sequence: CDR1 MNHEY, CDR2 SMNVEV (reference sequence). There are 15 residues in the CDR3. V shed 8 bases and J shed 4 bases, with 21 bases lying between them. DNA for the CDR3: TGTGCCAGCTCTAGGACTTGGGGGCCCCCTTACGAGCAGTACGTC. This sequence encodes CASSRTWGPPYEQYV.

Written as DNA, the CDR3 is TGTGCCAGCAGCCGCCGGGGGGGGGACACCGGGGAGCTGTTTTTT. Its protein is CASSRRGGDTGELFF. The genes are TRBV7-8 and TRBJ2-2, with TRBD2 identical over 8 bases. J lost 3 bases, V lost 5 bases, and 5 bases had no gene match. The CDR3 runs 15 residues. Germline values: CDR1 SGHVS, CDR2 FQNEAQ.

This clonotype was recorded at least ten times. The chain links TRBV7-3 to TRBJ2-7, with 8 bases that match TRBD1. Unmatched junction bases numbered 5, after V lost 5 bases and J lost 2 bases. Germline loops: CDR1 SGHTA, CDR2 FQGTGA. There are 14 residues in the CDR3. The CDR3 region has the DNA TGTGCCAGCAGCGCCGGGACAGGTCCCTACGAGCAGTACTTC. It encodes CASSAGTGPYEQYF. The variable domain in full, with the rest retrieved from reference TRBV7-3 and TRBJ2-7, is GAGVSQTPSNKVTEKGKYVELRCDPISGHTALYWYRQSLGQGPEFLIYFQGTGAADDSGLPNDRFFAVRPEGSVSTLKIQRTERGDSAVYLCASSAGTGPYEQYFGPGTRLTVT.

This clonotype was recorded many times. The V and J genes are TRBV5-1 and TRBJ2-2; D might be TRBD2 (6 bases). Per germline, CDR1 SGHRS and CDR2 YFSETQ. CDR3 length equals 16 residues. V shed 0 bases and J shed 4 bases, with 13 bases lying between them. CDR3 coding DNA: TGCGCCAGCAGCTTGGACGGACAACTAGCCACCGGGGAGCTGTTTTTT. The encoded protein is CASSLDGQLATGELFF. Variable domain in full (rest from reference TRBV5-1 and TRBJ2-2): KAGVTQTPRYLIKTRGQQVTLSCSPISGHRSVSWYQQTPGQGLQFLFEYFSETQRNKGNFPGRFSGRQFSNSRSEMNVSTLELGDSALYLCASSLDGQLATGELFFGEGSRLTVL.

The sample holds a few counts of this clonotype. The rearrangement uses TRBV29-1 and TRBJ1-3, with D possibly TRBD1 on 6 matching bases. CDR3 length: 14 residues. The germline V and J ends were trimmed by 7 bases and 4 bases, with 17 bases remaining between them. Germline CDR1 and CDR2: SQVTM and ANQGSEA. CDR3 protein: CSAQQGTRGNTIYF. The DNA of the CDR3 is TGCAGCGCCCAACAGGGAACGAGGGGAAACACCATATATTTT. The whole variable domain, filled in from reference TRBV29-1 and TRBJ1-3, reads SAVISQKPSRDICQRGTSLTIQCQVDSQVTMMFWYRQQPGQSLTLIATANQGSEATYESGFVIDKFPISRPNLTFSTLTVSNMSPEDSSIYLCSAQQGTRGNTIYFGEGSWLTVV.

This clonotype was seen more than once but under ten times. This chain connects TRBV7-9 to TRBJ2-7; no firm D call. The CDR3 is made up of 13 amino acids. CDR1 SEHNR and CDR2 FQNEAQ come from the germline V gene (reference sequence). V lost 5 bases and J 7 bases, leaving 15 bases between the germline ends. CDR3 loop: CASSPTWEREQYF. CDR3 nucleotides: TGTGCCAGCAGCCCGACCTGGGAACGGGAGCAGTACTTC.

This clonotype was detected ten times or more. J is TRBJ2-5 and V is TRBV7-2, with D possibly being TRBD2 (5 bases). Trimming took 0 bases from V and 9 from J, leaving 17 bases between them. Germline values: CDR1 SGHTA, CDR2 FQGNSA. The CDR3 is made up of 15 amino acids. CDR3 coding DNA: TGTGCCAGCAGCTTAGCGCGGACGGTAATGGGAGCCCAGTACTTC. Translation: CASSLARTVMGAQYF.